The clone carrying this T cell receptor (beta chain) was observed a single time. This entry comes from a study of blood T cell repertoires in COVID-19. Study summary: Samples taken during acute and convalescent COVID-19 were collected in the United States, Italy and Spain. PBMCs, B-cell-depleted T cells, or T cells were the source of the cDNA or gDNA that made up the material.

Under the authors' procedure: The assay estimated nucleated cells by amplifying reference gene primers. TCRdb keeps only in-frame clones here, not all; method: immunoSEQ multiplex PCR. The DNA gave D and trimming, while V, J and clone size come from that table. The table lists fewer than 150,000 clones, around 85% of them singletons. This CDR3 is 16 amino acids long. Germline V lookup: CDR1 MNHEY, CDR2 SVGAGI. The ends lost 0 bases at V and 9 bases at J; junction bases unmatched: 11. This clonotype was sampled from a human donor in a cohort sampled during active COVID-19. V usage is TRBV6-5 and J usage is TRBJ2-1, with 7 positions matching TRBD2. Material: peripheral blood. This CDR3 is CASSYSNQRGTGEQFF. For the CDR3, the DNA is TGTGCCAGCAGTTACTCGAACCAGCGGGGTACCGGTGAGCAGTTCTTC.